This TCR beta chain was documented in a study of graft-versus-host responses after intestinal transplantation. Across the study: Recipients uniformly received anti-thymocyte globulin induction, followed by tacrolimus and steroids for approximately 3 years. Study-wide results and caveats: The marrow of recipients harbored GvH clones, and ileum or blood showed some of them first.

Remarks on this clone: Its target is unknown.

CDR3 size: 15 residues. V shed 8 bases, J shed 0 bases, and the junction held 5 bases outside the gene matches. CDR1 is LNHDA and CDR2 is SQIVND in the germline V gene (reference sequence). Clones were read by immunoSEQ multiplex PCR, and TCRdb kept only the in-frame ones, dropping some. Of about 91,000 clones in the sample, 91% were seen once. This receptor was obtained from a human donor who was the organ donor for an intestinal transplant. V and J are TRBV19 and TRBJ2-1; TRBD2 matches at 9 bases. The source was unstimulated CD4+ T cells sorted from spleen or lymph node cells, collected before transplant. The CDR3 nucleotides read TGTGCCAGTCCAGCGGGAGGTGGCTCCTACAATGAGCAGTTCTTC. It is translated as CASPAGGGSYNEQFF.